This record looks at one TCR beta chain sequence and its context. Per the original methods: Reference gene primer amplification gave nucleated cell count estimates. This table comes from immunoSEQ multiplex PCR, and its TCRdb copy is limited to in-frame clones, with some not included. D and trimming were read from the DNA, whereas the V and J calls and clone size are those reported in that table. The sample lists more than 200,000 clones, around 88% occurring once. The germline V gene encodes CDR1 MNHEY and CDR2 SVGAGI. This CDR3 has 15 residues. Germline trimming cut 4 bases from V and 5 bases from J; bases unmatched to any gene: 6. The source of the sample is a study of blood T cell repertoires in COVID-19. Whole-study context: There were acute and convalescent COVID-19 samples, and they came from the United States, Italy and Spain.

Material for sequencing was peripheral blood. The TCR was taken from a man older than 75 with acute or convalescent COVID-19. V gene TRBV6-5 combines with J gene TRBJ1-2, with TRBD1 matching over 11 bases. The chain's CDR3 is CASSSGTGGWYGYTF. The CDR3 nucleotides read TGTGCCAGCAGTTCCGGGACAGGGGGATGGTATGGCTACACCTTC.